These 24 T cell receptor beta chains came from one sample sequenced in a study of Ad26.COV2.S vaccination and SARS-CoV-2 variants. TCRdb's table, derived via immunoSEQ multiplex PCR, lists solely in-frame clones and lacks some. The sample yields approximately 400,000 clones, 92% seen once. This material consisted of peripheral blood, taken after recovery from COVID-19. All receptors come from a human donor who had recovered from COVID-19.

V is TRBV5-1 and J is TRBJ1-3; D is ambiguous. The CDR3 loop spans 16 amino acids. Germline CDR1 SGHRS, CDR2 YFSETQ. Deletions cut 1 base from V and 0 bases from J, with 11 bases between. CDR3 nucleotides: TGCGCCAGCAGCTTGATGGGAGTGAGCTCTGGAAACACCATATATTTT. As protein: CASSLMGVSSGNTIYF. Together with reference TRBV5-1 and TRBJ1-3, the CDR3 gives the full variable domain: KAGVTQTPRYLIKTRGQQVTLSCSPISGHRSVSWYQQTPGQGLQFLFEYFSETQRNKGNFPGRFSGRQFSNSRSEMNVSTLELGDSALYLCASSLMGVSSGNTIYFGEGSWLTVV.

The V call is TRBV7-2, the J call TRBJ2-3; 10 nucleotides agree with TRBD2. V lost 2 bases, J lost 3 bases, and 5 bases stayed unmatched. Germline lookup yields CDR1 SGHTA and CDR2 FQGNSA. This CDR3 is built from 16 residues. The CDR3 DNA reads TGTGCCAGCAGCTTACGAGGACTAGCGGAAACAGATACGCAGTATTTT. This codes for CASSLRGLAETDTQYF. The full variable domain, completed using reference TRBV7-2 and TRBJ2-3, is GAGVSQSPSNKVTEKGKDVELRCDPISGHTALYWYRQSLGQGLEFLIYFQGNSAPDKSGLPSDRFSAERTGGSVSTLTIQRTQQEDSAVYLCASSLRGLAETDTQYFGPGTRLTVL.

The chain combines TRBV4-3 with TRBJ2-7; D is possibly TRBD2 (6 bases). V was trimmed by 1 base and J by 5 bases, leaving 12 bases between them. CDR3 length equals 14 residues. CDR1 and CDR2 (germline): LGHNA, YSLEER. Here the CDR3 reads CASSQGSGVNEQYF. DNA of the CDR3: TGCGCCAGCAGCCAAGGATCGGGGGTGAACGAGCAGTACTTC.

This chain joins TRBV11-2 and TRBJ1-1, with D perhaps TRBD1 (5 bases). V lost 5 bases and J lost 6, with 19 bases in between. This CDR3 has 15 amino acids. Germline V lookup: CDR1 SGHAT, CDR2 FQNNGV. CDR3 residues: CASSRRRVGTPEAFF. The CDR3 DNA sequence: TGTGCCAGCAGCCGGCGCAGGGTCGGGACCCCTGAAGCTTTCTTT.

This sequence joins TRBV14 and TRBJ1-2, with 12 bases aligning to TRBD1. V lost 7 bases to trimming and J lost 4 bases; unmatched junction nucleotides: 7. The CDR3 sequence is 15 residues long. Germline CDR1 and CDR2: SGHDN and FVKESK. CDR3 bases: TGTGCCAGCACGCCGGGGACAGGGGGCTTCTATGGCTACACCTTC. This encodes CASTPGTGGFYGYTF.

This chain joins TRBV2 and TRBJ2-7; D ambiguous. Germline lookup yields CDR1 SNHLY and CDR2 FYNNEI. The ends were cut back, 0 bases at V and 2 bases at J, with 11 bases in the middle. This CDR3 has 15 residues. The DNA of the CDR3 is TGTGCCAGCAGTGAAGCGCAGGTCCTGGCCTACGAGCAGTACTTC. Translation gives CASSEAQVLAYEQYF.

This chain links TRBV6-5 with TRBJ1-1; 7 bases agree with TRBD1. This CDR3 comprises 15 residues. Trimming took 7 bases from V and 3 from J; bases not matched to a gene: 11. The germline V gene encodes CDR1 MNHEY and CDR2 SVGAGI. As DNA, the CDR3 is TGTGCCAGCACTTCCAAAGCAGGGGGGTACACTGAAGCTTTCTTT. It encodes CASTSKAGGYTEAFF.

The chain links TRBV5-1 to TRBJ2-1; TRBD2 aligns across 16 bases. The CDR3 is 16 residues long. Germline CDR1 and CDR2: SGHRS and YFSETQ. The V and J ends lost 6 bases and 6 bases, in that order; junction bases with no gene match: 6. The CDR3 protein is CASTGTSGGAGNEQFF. CDR3 nucleotide sequence: TGCGCCAGCACCGGGACTAGCGGGGGGGCGGGCAATGAGCAGTTCTTC.

J is TRBJ2-1 and V is TRBV2; D is possibly TRBD1 (5 bases). Germline V gene sequence: CDR1 SNHLY, CDR2 FYNNEI. The CDR3 sequence is 11 residues long. V lost 8 bases and J lost 8, with 10 bases in between. CDR3 protein: CASQGGYEQFF. The CDR3 coding sequence is TGTGCCAGCCAGGGCGGTTATGAGCAGTTCTTC.

The chain joins TRBV5-4 to TRBJ2-7, with TRBD1 matching over 8 bases. Losses at the gene ends were 4 bases for V and 3 bases for J; bases not matched to a gene: 12. CDR1 is SGHNT, CDR2 YYREEE, per germline (reference sequence). This CDR3 has 16 amino acids. The CDR3 reads CASSEAPGQAVYEQYF. Here the CDR3 DNA reads TGTGCCAGCAGCGAAGCCCCGGGACAGGCAGTCTACGAGCAGTACTTC.

The V call is TRBV2, the J call TRBJ2-3; no firm D call. Germline CDR1 reads SNHLY; CDR2 reads FYNNEI. The V end lost 3 bases, the J end lost 4 bases, and 8 bases lay between the germline ends. The CDR3 consists of 13 residues. As DNA, the CDR3 is TGTGCCAGCAGTGACATAGGAGCAGATACGCAGTATTTT. It encodes CASSDIGADTQYF.

This sequence joins TRBV12-5 and TRBJ1-5; D call uncertain. This CDR3 is 15 amino acids long. The germline gives CDR1 LGHNT, CDR2 FRNRAP. Trimming shortened V by 3 bases and J by 0 bases, and 9 bases separated the two germline ends. The CDR3 nucleotides read TGTGCTAGTGGTTTCCCAAGCGGTAGCAATCAGCCCCAGCATTTT. Translation gives CASGFPSGSNQPQHF.

This clone has just one count. The rearrangement links TRBV9 to TRBJ1-1; D unresolved. The CDR3 totals 15 residues. Per the germline V gene, CDR1 is SGDLS and CDR2 is YYNGEE. The germline V and J ends were trimmed by 0 bases and 0 bases, with 9 bases remaining between them. The CDR3 region has the DNA TGTGCCAGCAGCGTAGTTGGGTTCATGAACACTGAAGCTTTCTTT. This sequence encodes CASSVVGFMNTEAFF. Together with reference TRBV9 and TRBJ1-1, the CDR3 gives the full variable domain: DSGVTQTPKHLITATGQRVTLRCSPRSGDLSVYWYQQSLDQGLQFLIQYYNGEERAKGNILERFSAQQFPDLHSELNLSSLELGDSALYFCASSVVGFMNTEAFFGQGTRLTVV.

CDR3 protein: CASSPSGGSTYEQYF. CDR3 in DNA: TGCGCCAGCAGCCCCTCTGGGGGGAGCACCTACGAGCAGTACTTC. The chain links TRBV4-3 to TRBJ2-7, with TRBD2 as a possible D gene (6 bases). CDR3 length: 15 residues. V dropped 4 bases and J dropped 2 bases, with 15 bases sitting between them. Germline CDR1 and CDR2: LGHNA and YSLEER.

The V gene is TRBV19, the J gene TRBJ2-2, with 9 nucleotides matching TRBD2. CDR1 LNHDA and CDR2 SQIVND come from the germline V gene (reference sequence). V lost 3 bases and J lost 4; bases outside the gene matches: 6. CDR3 size: 16 residues. The CDR3 DNA sequence: TGTGCCAGTAGTATGAGGCTAGCGGGGACCACCGGGGAGCTGTTTTTT. Its translation is CASSMRLAGTTGELFF.

The chain links TRBV12-3 or TRBV12-4 to TRBJ1-4; D unclear. V was cut by 3 bases and J by 8 bases, with 4 bases left in between. CDR3 length equals 11 residues. The CDR3 DNA follows: TGTGCCAGCAGTTTTTTAGAAAAACTGTTTTTT. It is translated as CASSFLEKLFF.

This clone was seen a single time. The chain couples TRBV6-5 to TRBJ2-2; D gene ambiguous. V was pared by 3 bases and J by 3 bases, with 8 bases between. Germline CDR1 MNHEY, CDR2 SVGAGI. The CDR3 contains 14 residues. The CDR3 loop is CASSYARDTGELFF. The CDR3 DNA sequence: TGTGCCAGCAGTTATGCCCGGGACACCGGGGAGCTGTTTTTT.

The J gene is TRBJ2-7, the V gene TRBV27; 10 nucleotides match TRBD1. Trimming removed 5 bases from V and 5 bases from J; junction bases left unmatched: 9. The germline V gene encodes CDR1 MNHEY and CDR2 SMNVEV (reference sequence). This CDR3 comprises 15 residues. CDR3 nucleotides: TGTGCCAGCAGTCCACAGGGACAGGGGCGGAACGAGCAGTACTTC. As protein: CASSPQGQGRNEQYF.

The chain joins TRBV19 to TRBJ1-3; D is ambiguous. Germline V gene lookup returns CDR1 LNHDA and CDR2 SQIVND (reference sequence). Trimming removed 3 bases from V and 2 bases from J, with 14 bases in between. CDR3 length equals 16 residues. CDR3 in amino acids: CASSITGSPAGNTIYF. CDR3 bases: TGTGCCAGTAGTATTACGGGCAGCCCGGCTGGAAACACCATATATTTT.

This chain joins TRBV27 and TRBJ2-7; a possible D gene is TRBD2 (5 bases). The CDR3 is 14 amino acids. The V end lost 3 bases, the J end lost 2 bases, and 11 bases lay between the germline ends. CDR1 and CDR2 (germline): MNHEY, SMNVEV (reference sequence). The CDR3, as DNA: TGTGCCAGCAGTTTTTTGTCGAGGGCCTACGAGCAGTACTTC. This codes for CASSFLSRAYEQYF.

A remark on this clone: The junction departs from germline at one end; a sequencing error may be responsible. Other DNA sequences in the sample encode the same CDR3. The gene calls are TRBV5-1 and TRBJ1-1; D is ambiguous. CDR1 is SGHRS, CDR2 YFSETQ, per germline. The CDR3 has 14 amino acids. CDR3 DNA sequence: TGCGCCAGCAGTTTGGCGTCGGGGAACACTGAAGCTTTCTTT. Amino acids: CASSLASGNTEAFF.

The V and J genes are TRBV7-2 and TRBJ2-5, with D uncertain. CDR3 length: 15 residues. The ends were cut back, 0 bases at V and 5 bases at J, with 13 bases in the middle. Germline lookup yields CDR1 SGHTA and CDR2 FQGNSA. This chain's CDR3 is CASSLARFPGETQYF. In DNA form, the CDR3 reads TGTGCCAGCAGCTTAGCCCGCTTTCCCGGGGAGACCCAGTACTTC.

The chain has TRBV6-5 and TRBJ1-2; D call uncertain. CDR1 is MNHEY and CDR2 is SVGAGI in the germline V gene. Trimming stripped 1 base from V and 6 bases from J, with 9 bases between. CDR3 length equals 13 residues. CDR3 DNA sequence: TGTGCCAGCAGTTACTTGGGGATGGATGGCTACACCTTC. This encodes CASSYLGMDGYTF.

The rearrangement joins TRBV4-3 to TRBJ1-5; a possible D gene is TRBD1 (5 bases). Per germline, CDR1 LGHNA and CDR2 YSLEER. With 3 bases removed from V and 6 bases from J, the gap between germline ends came to 21 bases. The CDR3 spans 17 residues. The CDR3 DNA reads as TGCGCCAGCAGCCAGGCGATGGGCGGGGGAAGCGGTCAGCCCCAGCATTTT. As protein: CASSQAMGGGSGQPQHF.